This is a list of T cell receptor beta chains from one sample in a study of T cells after yellow fever vaccination. A single record per CDR3 protein comes from TCRdb applying MiXCR to the 5' RACE reads. The sample lists 300,000 to 400,000 distinct CDR3 sequences, 6.2% seen once, with 14% to 15% in the top ten. Sequences were derived from PBMCs, sampled 5 days after the yellow fever booster vaccination. These receptors originate from a man between 25 and 39 years old who received the YFV17D yellow fever vaccine. Each CDR3 is given with its conserved first and last residue. Fields, in order: D gene, J gene, V gene, clone size, CDR3 protein, CDR3 DNA. A D gene is named only where the DNA matches it firmly. Only part of the rows carry a size: once, few, many, or a class if the clone is expanded.

D: TRBD2
J: TRBJ2-3
V: TRBV6-5
size: many
CDR3: CASSYAFSGIGADTQYF
DNA: TGTGCCAGCAGTTACGCCTTTAGCGGGATTGGGGCAGATACGCAGTATTTT

D: TRBD1
J: TRBJ1-1
V: TRBV30
size: NA
CDR3: CAWVLGQVNTEAFF
DNA: TGTGCCTGGGTCCTCGGACAGGTCAACACTGAAGCTTTCTTT

D: NA
J: TRBJ2-1
V: TRBV29-1
size: few
CDR3: CSVEYEQFF
DNA: TGCAGCGTTGAATATGAGCAGTTCTTC

D: NA
J: TRBJ2-3
V: TRBV27
size: many
CDR3: CASSVIPLQNTQYF
DNA: TGTGCCAGCAGTGTAATACCGTTACAAAATACGCAGTATTTT

D: TRBD2
J: TRBJ2-5
V: TRBV5-5
size: NA
CDR3: CASSSAGLQETQYF
DNA: TGTGCCAGCAGCTCAGCGGGATTGCAAGAGACCCAGTACTTC

D: NA
J: TRBJ1-5
V: TRBV6-6
size: many
CDR3: CASSFGQNQPQHF
DNA: TGTGCCAGCAGCTTCGGACAGAATCAGCCCCAGCATTTT

D: NA
J: TRBJ2-7
V: TRBV20-1
size: few
CDR3: CSAEHQGLGQYF
DNA: TGCAGTGCCGAGCACCAGGGGTTGGGGCAGTACTTC

D: NA
J: TRBJ2-7
V: TRBV25-1
size: NA
CDR3: CASSPSFARPSGEQYF
DNA: TGTGCCAGCAGTCCCTCGTTCGCGAGACCTTCGGGGGAGCAGTACTTC

D: NA
J: TRBJ2-3
V: TRBV12-3/TRBV12-4
size: NA
CDR3: CASNTAAETITDTQYF
DNA: TGTGCCAGCAACACGGCGGCGGAGACTATCACAGATACGCAGTATTTT

D: NA
J: TRBJ1-1
V: TRBV6-6
size: many
CDR3: CASSYGRGTEAFF
DNA: TGTGCCAGCAGTTACGGTCGGGGCACTGAAGCTTTCTTT

D: NA
J: TRBJ2-7
V: TRBV29-1
size: few
CDR3: CSVPHGMDEQYF
DNA: TGCAGCGTCCCACATGGGATGGACGAGCAGTACTTC

D: NA
J: TRBJ1-1
V: TRBV5-1
size: many
CDR3: CASSIGPGGEAFF
DNA: TGCGCCAGCAGCATAGGACCAGGCGGTGAAGCTTTCTTT

D: NA
J: TRBJ2-2
V: TRBV28
size: many
CDR3: CASGTPGELFF
DNA: TGTGCCAGCGGTACCCCCGGGGAGCTGTTTTTT

D: NA
J: TRBJ2-7
V: TRBV27
size: many
CDR3: CASSPPARLEQYF
DNA: TGTGCCAGCAGTCCCCCGGCCAGGCTCGAGCAGTACTTC

D: TRBD1
J: TRBJ1-5
V: TRBV20-1
size: once
CDR3: CSATEGQYSNQPQHF
DNA: TGCAGTGCTACCGAGGGACAGTATAGCAATCAGCCCCAGCATTTT

D: NA
J: TRBJ2-2
V: TRBV5-1
size: NA
CDR3: CASSLVARQELFF
DNA: TGCGCCAGCAGCTTGGTTGCCAGACAGGAGCTGTTTTTT

D: NA
J: TRBJ2-3
V: TRBV29-1
size: few
CDR3: CSVEGSGDRSTDTQYF
DNA: TGCAGCGTTGAAGGGTCAGGAGACCGGTCCACAGATACGCAGTATTTT

D: NA
J: TRBJ2-1
V: TRBV5-6
size: many
CDR3: CASSLAPNEQFF
DNA: TGTGCCAGCAGCTTGGCGCCCAATGAGCAGTTCTTC

D: TRBD2
J: TRBJ2-1
V: TRBV12-3/TRBV12-4
size: few
CDR3: CASTVGLAGHNEQFF
DNA: TGTGCCAGCACCGTTGGACTAGCGGGGCACAATGAGCAGTTCTTC

D: NA
J: TRBJ2-7
V: TRBV9
size: NA
CDR3: CASSVGVLSDEQYF
DNA: TGTGCCAGCAGCGTAGGTGTACTCTCGGACGAGCAGTACTTC

D: TRBD2
J: TRBJ2-7
V: TRBV20-1
size: few
CDR3: CSAPLAGVNHEQYF
DNA: TGCAGTGCTCCACTAGCGGGAGTGAACCACGAGCAGTACTTC

D: TRBD2
J: TRBJ2-5
V: TRBV9
size: few
CDR3: CASSWSGGTQETQYF
DNA: TGTGCCAGCAGCTGGTCGGGAGGGACCCAAGAGACCCAGTACTTC

D: NA
J: TRBJ2-5
V: TRBV20-1
size: many
CDR3: CSAQIPTGQETQYF
DNA: TGCAGTGCCCAGATCCCGACAGGCCAGGAGACCCAGTACTTC

D: TRBD2
J: TRBJ2-2
V: TRBV5-6
size: many
CDR3: CASSLAGGGRTGELFF
DNA: TGTGCCAGCAGCTTGGCCGGGGGGGGCCGCACCGGGGAGCTGTTTTTT

D: NA
J: TRBJ1-1
V: TRBV15
size: many
CDR3: CATSTDRTGAGAFF
DNA: TGTGCCACCAGCACCGACCGGACGGGGGCTGGAGCTTTCTTT

D: NA
J: TRBJ2-5
V: TRBV6-5
size: few
CDR3: CASRLAFGTQYF
DNA: TGTGCCAGCAGGCTAGCGTTCGGGACCCAGTACTTC

D: TRBD1
J: TRBJ1-2
V: TRBV19
size: NA
CDR3: CASNGNRGNYGYTF
DNA: TGTGCCAGTAATGGGAACAGGGGGAACTATGGCTACACCTTC

D: TRBD2
J: TRBJ2-1
V: TRBV7-2
size: few
CDR3: CASSLLAGYSYNEQFF
DNA: TGTGCCAGCAGCTTATTAGCGGGATACTCCTACAATGAGCAGTTCTTC

D: TRBD2
J: TRBJ2-7
V: TRBV5-1
size: many
CDR3: CASRTSGSSLEQYF
DNA: TGCGCCAGCAGAACTAGCGGGAGTTCTCTCGAGCAGTACTTC

D: TRBD2
J: TRBJ2-3
V: TRBV10-3
size: few
CDR3: CAIKGGSGRSGTDTQYF
DNA: TGTGCCATCAAGGGCGGGAGCGGGAGGTCGGGCACAGATACGCAGTATTTT

D: NA
J: TRBJ2-1
V: TRBV12-5
size: NA
CDR3: CASGLDSSYNEQFF
DNA: TGTGCTAGTGGTTTAGACTCGTCCTACAATGAGCAGTTCTTC

D: NA
J: TRBJ1-6
V: TRBV20-1
size: NA
CDR3: CSVRPGNSPLHF
DNA: TGCAGTGTGAGACCAGGGAATTCACCCCTCCACTTT

D: NA
J: TRBJ2-3
V: TRBV20-1
size: many
CDR3: CSAKVSPITDTQYF
DNA: TGCAGTGCGAAGGTGTCTCCGATCACAGATACGCAGTATTTT

D: TRBD2
J: TRBJ2-7
V: TRBV20-1
size: few
CDR3: CSARGHAAGGVYEQYF
DNA: TGCAGTGCTAGAGGGCACGCGGCGGGAGGGGTCTACGAGCAGTACTTC

D: NA
J: TRBJ2-7
V: TRBV20-1
size: many
CDR3: CSALGTSTYEQYF
DNA: TGCAGTGCTCTCGGGACCTCCACCTACGAGCAGTACTTC

D: NA
J: TRBJ2-7
V: TRBV9
size: few
CDR3: CASSAAGTHEQYF
DNA: TGTGCCAGCAGCGCAGCCGGGACACACGAGCAGTACTTC

D: NA
J: TRBJ2-1
V: TRBV20-1
size: many
CDR3: CSARVPSSYNEQFF
DNA: TGCAGTGCTAGAGTTCCCAGCTCCTACAATGAGCAGTTCTTC

D: NA
J: TRBJ2-2
V: TRBV12-3/TRBV12-4
size: many
CDR3: CASSSYSGSPGELFF
DNA: TGTGCCAGCAGTTCCTATTCAGGGTCCCCCGGGGAGCTGTTTTTT

D: NA
J: TRBJ2-1
V: TRBV7-9
size: NA
CDR3: CASSLPADNQFF
DNA: TGTGCCAGCAGCTTACCGGCGGATAATCAGTTCTTC

D: NA
J: TRBJ2-4
V: TRBV20-1
size: NA
CDR3: CSAQVFLAKNIQYF
DNA: TGCAGTGCCCAGGTTTTTCTGGCCAAAAACATTCAGTACTTC

D: NA
J: TRBJ1-2
V: TRBV7-2
size: few
CDR3: CASSYPSGRRRNYGYTF
DNA: TGTGCCAGCAGCTACCCCTCGGGTAGGCGACGGAACTATGGCTACACCTTC

D: NA
J: TRBJ2-1
V: TRBV18
size: many
CDR3: CASSPPSNEQFF
DNA: TGTGCCAGCTCACCACCGTCAAATGAGCAGTTCTTC

D: NA
J: TRBJ2-1
V: TRBV20-1
size: many
CDR3: CSPRDPPNEQFF
DNA: TGCAGTCCTAGGGACCCCCCCAATGAGCAGTTCTTC

D: TRBD1
J: TRBJ2-5
V: TRBV14
size: NA
CDR3: CASSQGTGLETQYF
DNA: TGTGCCAGCAGCCAGGGGACAGGCCTAGAGACCCAGTACTTC

D: TRBD1
J: TRBJ2-2
V: TRBV19
size: NA
CDR3: CASRWDRVNGELFF
DNA: TGTGCCAGTAGATGGGACAGGGTAAACGGGGAGCTGTTTTTT

D: TRBD2
J: TRBJ2-2
V: TRBV5-1
size: few
CDR3: CASSLELAGNTGELFF
DNA: TGCGCCAGCAGCTTGGAACTAGCGGGAAACACCGGGGAGCTGTTTTTT

D: NA
J: TRBJ2-7
V: TRBV19
size: few
CDR3: CASSIGARTYEQYF
DNA: TGTGCCAGTAGTATAGGTGCCAGGACGTACGAGCAGTACTTC

D: NA
J: TRBJ1-1
V: TRBV7-6
size: NA
CDR3: CASSLAGGITEAFF
DNA: TGTGCCAGCAGCTTAGCCGGGGGCATCACTGAAGCTTTCTTT

D: TRBD1
J: TRBJ2-7
V: TRBV15
size: NA
CDR3: CATRPNRDRTYEQYF
DNA: TGTGCCACCAGACCCAACCGGGACAGAACCTACGAGCAGTACTTC

D: NA
J: TRBJ2-3
V: TRBV7-7
size: many
CDR3: CASSLGGVGTDTQYF
DNA: TGTGCCAGCAGCTTAGGAGGGGTGGGCACAGATACGCAGTATTTT

D: TRBD2
J: TRBJ2-7
V: TRBV2
size: many
CDR3: CASSPSRAGGPYEQYF
DNA: TGTGCCAGCAGTCCCTCCCGGGCGGGAGGTCCCTACGAGCAGTACTTC

D: NA
J: TRBJ2-1
V: TRBV2
size: few
CDR3: CASRQYNLQGAPYNEQFF
DNA: TGTGCCAGCCGCCAATACAACCTACAGGGAGCCCCTTACAATGAGCAGTTCTTC

D: NA
J: TRBJ2-1
V: TRBV20-1
size: few
CDR3: CSASLGPYNEQFF
DNA: TGCAGTGCTAGTTTGGGACCTTACAATGAGCAGTTCTTC

D: NA
J: TRBJ1-2
V: TRBV4-3
size: few
CDR3: CASRDTDLDGYTF
DNA: TGCGCCAGCCGGGACACCGATTTAGATGGCTACACCTTC

D: NA
J: TRBJ2-3
V: TRBV9
size: many
CDR3: CASSSPWGTQYF
DNA: TGTGCCAGCAGCTCCCCCTGGGGTACGCAGTATTTT

D: NA
J: TRBJ2-3
V: TRBV20-1
size: few
CDR3: CSTDTQYF
DNA: TGCAGCACAGATACGCAGTATTTT